This T cell receptor beta chain originates from a study of PD-1 blockade in classical Hodgkin lymphoma. About the research overall: Nivolumab was administered to patients intravenously at 3 mg/kg every 2 weeks.

As to time point: cycle 4 day 1 (C4D1), after less than seven weeks of nivolumab. Each of the patients experienced relapse following autologous stem cell transplantation, and their brentuximab vedotin exposure differed. The assay was immunoSEQ multiplex PCR, and TCRdb's table has in-frame clones only and misses some. The sample yields 80,000 to 95,000 clones, 83% seen once. Whole-study results and caveats: Those achieving complete response showed baseline diversity like newly diagnosed patients. Repertoires differed for reasons still undefined, possibly disease activity or prior therapy. In newly diagnosed patients, baseline TCR diversity was reportedly below that of healthy donors.

The ends were cut back, 0 bases at V and 8 bases at J, with 10 bases in the middle. The V gene's germline CDR1 is SGDLS and CDR2 YYNGEE. The CDR3 covers 13 residues. About this clone itself: The antigen remains undetermined.

Sequenced material: peripheral blood mononuclear cells (PBMCs), taken before the fourth cycle of nivolumab. The chain is built from TRBV9 and TRBJ2-3; tentatively, D is TRBD2 (5 bases). The receptor comes from a human donor with classical Hodgkin lymphoma. CDR3 coding DNA: TGTGCCAGCAGCGTAGAGGTAGAGGGTACGCAGTATTTT. As protein: CASSVEVEGTQYF.